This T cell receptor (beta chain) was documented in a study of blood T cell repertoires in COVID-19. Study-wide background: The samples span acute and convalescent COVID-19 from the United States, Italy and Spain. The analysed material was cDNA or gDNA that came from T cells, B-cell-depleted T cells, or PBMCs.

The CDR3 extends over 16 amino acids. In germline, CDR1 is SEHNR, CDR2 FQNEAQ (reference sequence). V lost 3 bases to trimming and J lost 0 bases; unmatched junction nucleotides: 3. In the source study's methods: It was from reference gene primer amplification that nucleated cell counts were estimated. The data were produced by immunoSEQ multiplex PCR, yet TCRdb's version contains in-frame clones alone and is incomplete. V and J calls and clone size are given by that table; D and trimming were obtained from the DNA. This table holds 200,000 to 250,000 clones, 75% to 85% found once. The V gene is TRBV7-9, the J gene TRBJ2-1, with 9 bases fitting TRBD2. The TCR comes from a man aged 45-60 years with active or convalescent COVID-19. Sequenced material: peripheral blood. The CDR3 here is CASSFGGRGSYNEQFF. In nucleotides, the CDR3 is TGTGCCAGCAGCTTCGGCGGGAGGGGCTCCTACAATGAGCAGTTCTTC.